This T cell receptor (beta chain) is drawn from a study of cytotoxic CD8 clonotypes in ibrutinib-treated CLL. Note on this clone: The antigen is unknown.

Sequencing sought depths of 1 in 200,000 to 1 in 1 million T cells. Assay used: immunoSEQ multiplex PCR; TCRdb lists only in-frame clones, some missing. The sample lists roughly 180,000 clones, under 85% occurring once. Study-wide results and caveats: The study sampled sustained-remission and progressing patients at different times.

Germline assignment: CDR1 SGHRS and CDR2 YFSETQ. The ends lost 0 bases at V and 5 bases at J; junction bases unmatched: 5. This CDR3 contains 15 residues. The source material was PBMCs, sampled after 24 months of ibrutinib treatment. This receptor was taken from a human donor with chronic lymphocytic leukemia. This rearrangement joins TRBV5-1 to TRBJ2-7; 10 bases are shared with TRBD1. CDR3 residues: CASSLVTGGLDEQYF. CDR3 bases: TGCGCCAGCAGCTTGGTGACAGGGGGCTTGGACGAGCAGTACTTC.